One sample yielded the 19 T cell receptor beta chains listed below, sequenced in a study of vaccination effects on CD4 cells after COVID-19. TCRdb keeps only in-frame clones here, not all; method: immunoSEQ multiplex PCR. Among about 57,000 clones listed, 78% were seen once. Their antigens remain unidentified. Cultured cells yielded isolated CD4+ T cells after 10 days. Of the BNT162b2 and mRNA-1273 vaccines, participants received two doses of one or the other. Specimen: CD4+ T cells from PBMCs cultured without peptide, collected after COVID-19 vaccination. These receptors were taken from a human donor who received a COVID-19 vaccine.

The sample holds a few counts of this clone. This chain connects TRBV6-6 to TRBJ2-5; TRBD1 is a possible D gene (6 bases). V was cut by 2 bases and J by 4 bases, with 11 bases left in between. The CDR3 spans 14 residues. The germline gives CDR1 MNHNY, CDR2 SVGAGI (reference sequence). DNA of the CDR3: TGTGCCAGCAGTTACCCCAGCAGGGGAGAGACCCAGTACTTC. Its translation: CASSYPSRGETQYF.

The rearrangement links TRBV6-2 or TRBV6-3 to TRBJ2-7, with 11 bases fitting TRBD2. The CDR3 runs 14 residues. Germline loops: CDR1 MNHEY, CDR2 SVGEGT. With V trimmed by 6 bases and J by 3 bases, 4 bases remained unmatched. This chain's CDR3 is CASSRSGGGYEQYF. The CDR3 DNA is TGTGCCAGCAGCCGTAGCGGGGGGGGCTACGAGCAGTACTTC.

The chain combines TRBV30 with TRBJ2-1; D ambiguous. From germline, CDR1 is GTSNPN and CDR2 SVGIG (reference sequence). V lost 1 base and J 6 bases, leaving 4 bases between the germline ends. CDR3 length: 11 amino acids. The DNA of the CDR3 is TGTGCCTGGAGTGCCCGCAATGAGCAGTTCTTC. Protein sequence: CAWSARNEQFF.

The chain recombines TRBV27 with TRBJ2-1; D may be TRBD2 (7 bases). V was pared by 7 bases and J by 3 bases, with 16 bases between. Germline assignment: CDR1 MNHEY and CDR2 SMNVEV (reference sequence). The CDR3 extends over 15 amino acids. The CDR3 loop is CASTRGGPNYNEQFF. The DNA for the CDR3 is TGTGCCAGCACCCGCGGGGGCCCCAACTACAATGAGCAGTTCTTC.

The CDR3 region is CASSIEMGRFQPQHF. For the CDR3, the DNA is TGTGCCAGTAGTATAGAAATGGGAAGGTTCCAGCCCCAGCATTTT. The gene calls are TRBV19 and TRBJ1-5; D remains ambiguous. The CDR3 consists of 15 residues. Germline V CDR1 and CDR2: LNHDA, SQIVND (reference sequence). Trimming took off 0 bases at V and 7 bases at J, with 13 bases between the two ends.

The rearrangement uses TRBV27 and TRBJ1-2; 7 nucleotides agree with TRBD1. Germline V gives CDR1 MNHEY, CDR2 SMNVEV (reference sequence). The length of the CDR3 is 13 residues. The trim removed 5 bases at V and 7 bases at J, leaving 7 bases unmatched. The CDR3 here is CASSLNRGGGYTF. The CDR3 DNA is TGTGCCAGCAGTCTAAACAGGGGCGGTGGCTACACCTTC.

V and J are TRBV6-6 and TRBJ1-1; 7 nucleotides agree with TRBD1. The trim removed 6 bases at V and 4 bases at J, leaving 11 bases unmatched. The CDR3 has 15 amino acids. The V gene's germline CDR1 is MNHNY and CDR2 SVGAGI (reference sequence). CDR3 protein: CASRPGEGAGTEAFF. The DNA of the CDR3 is TGTGCCAGCAGGCCGGGAGAGGGGGCAGGCACTGAAGCTTTCTTT.

The chain joins TRBV15 to TRBJ2-1, with TRBD2 identical over 8 bases. V lost 0 bases to trimming and J lost 12 bases; unmatched junction nucleotides: 10. This CDR3 has 15 amino acids. CDR1 LNHNV and CDR2 YYDKDF come from the germline V gene (reference sequence). CDR3 sequence reads: CATSREARVRGGQFF. DNA of the CDR3: TGTGCCACCAGCAGAGAGGCCCGTGTTCGGGGGGGGCAGTTCTTC. Full variable domain (rest looked up from reference TRBV15 and TRBJ2-1): DAMVIQNPRYQVTQFGKPVTLSCSQTLNHNVMYWYQQKSSQAPKLLFHYYDKDFNNEADTPDNFQSRRPNTSFCFLDIRSPGLGDTAMYLCATSREARVRGGQFFGPGTRLTVL.

The rearrangement joins TRBV18 to TRBJ2-3; D not resolved. The germline V gene has CDR1 KGHSH and CDR2 LQKENI. Trimming took off 4 bases at V and 9 bases at J, with 14 bases between the two ends. The CDR3 runs to 13 residues. CDR3 sequence reads: CASSQETETTQYF. The CDR3 DNA follows: TGTGCCAGCTCACAAGAGACGGAGACGACGCAGTATTTT.

The V call is TRBV4-1, the J call TRBJ1-3; D is uncertain. Germline V lookup: CDR1 MGHRA, CDR2 YSYEKL. Trimming removed 0 bases from V and 0 bases from J, with 12 bases in between. The length of the CDR3 is 17 residues. The CDR3 loop reads CASSQDRSPLSGNTIYF. As DNA, the CDR3 is TGCGCCAGCAGCCAAGACAGGTCACCCCTCTCTGGAAACACCATATATTTT.

The chain recombines TRBV30 with TRBJ1-2; possible D gene TRBD1, 6 bases. Trimming pared 2 bases from V and 7 bases from J, leaving 20 bases between. The CDR3 is made up of 15 amino acids. Germline V lookup: CDR1 GTSNPN, CDR2 SVGIG (reference sequence). CDR3 DNA sequence: TGTGCCTGGAGTCCCACAATCCTACAGGGAAGTGGCTACACCTTC. Protein sequence: CAWSPTILQGSGYTF.

The chain is built from TRBV19 and TRBJ2-1; D perhaps matches TRBD2 (6 bases). Trimming took off 2 bases at V and 4 bases at J, with 15 bases between the two ends. The CDR3 extends over 16 amino acids. The V gene's germline CDR1 is LNHDA and CDR2 SQIVND (reference sequence). The CDR3 DNA reads TGTGCCAGTAGTATAAACCCTAGCGCCAAATACAATGAGCAGTTCTTC. This encodes CASSINPSAKYNEQFF.

The CDR3 DNA follows: TGTGCCAGTAGTATGACCGGGACTAGCGGGAGAAAGTACTTC. This codes for CASSMTGTSGRKYF. The chain carries TRBV19 and TRBJ2-7, with 14 bases fitting TRBD2. CDR1 LNHDA and CDR2 SQIVND come from the germline V gene (reference sequence). This CDR3 is built from 14 residues. J gave up 11 bases and V 3 bases, and 6 bases lay outside the gene matches.

The V and J genes are TRBV6-5 and TRBJ2-2; perhaps TRBD2 as D (6 bases). Germline V gives CDR1 MNHEY, CDR2 SVGAGI. This CDR3 comprises 15 residues. V was cut by 8 bases and J by 4 bases, with 17 bases left in between. CDR3 in DNA: TGTGCCAGCGGGGACCTATTGGAGGGCACCGGGGAGCTGTTTTTT. Translating gives CASGDLLEGTGELFF.

The chain employs TRBV6-5 and TRBJ2-3, with a tentative D call TRBD2 (5 bases). CDR3 length equals 14 residues. Germline values: CDR1 MNHEY, CDR2 SVGAGI. Trimming left V 7 bases short and J 3 bases short, with 14 bases between. The CDR3 DNA follows: TGTGCCAGCACCCTCGGGGTCCGGACAGATACGCAGTATTTT. Encoded protein: CASTLGVRTDTQYF.

This sequence joins TRBV24-1 and TRBJ1-2, with 9 bases aligning to TRBD1. Per the germline V gene, CDR1 is KGHDR and CDR2 is SFDVKD. The V and J ends lost 3 bases and 6 bases, in that order; junction bases with no gene match: 7. The CDR3 has 15 amino acids. The CDR3, as DNA: TGTGCCACCAGTGATCCCGACAGGGGGTACAATGGCTACACCTTC. Protein sequence: CATSDPDRGYNGYTF.

This sequence joins TRBV11-2 and TRBJ2-3, with 13 bases fitting TRBD2. The CDR3 loop spans 18 amino acids. CDR1 SGHAT and CDR2 FQNNGV come from the germline V gene. After removal of 6 bases from V and 2 bases from J, the junction contained 11 bases not matched to a gene. The DNA for the CDR3 is TGTGCCAGCAGTCGTCCCCCGGGACTAGCGGGACTCACAGATACGCAGTATTTT. It translates to CASSRPPGLAGLTDTQYF.

V is TRBV4-3 and J is TRBJ2-5, with 9 positions matching TRBD2. The CDR3 totals 15 residues. V lost 0 bases to trimming and J lost 7 bases; unmatched junction nucleotides: 6. CDR1 and CDR2 from the germline V gene are LGHNA and YSLEER. This chain's CDR3 is CASSQDRGTSPTQYF. CDR3 sequence (DNA): TGCGCCAGCAGCCAAGATCGGGGGACTAGCCCGACCCAGTACTTC.

The chain recombines TRBV5-4 with TRBJ1-2; 8 bases are shared with TRBD1. The trim removed 4 bases at V and 5 bases at J, leaving 7 bases unmatched. The CDR3 is 14 residues long. Looked up from germline, CDR1 is SGHNT and CDR2 is YYREEE (reference sequence). The CDR3 sequence is CASSPTTGDYGYTF. The DNA for the CDR3 is TGTGCCAGCAGCCCGACGACAGGGGATTATGGCTACACCTTC. The entire variable domain, with the rest obtained from reference TRBV5-4 and TRBJ1-2, is as follows: ETGVTQSPTHLIKTRGQQVTLRCSSQSGHNTVSWYQQALGQGPQFIFQYYREEENGRGNFPPRFSGLQFPNYSSELNVNALELDDSALYLCASSPTTGDYGYTFGSGTRLTVV.